The clone carrying this TCR beta chain was found many times. The antigen remains unidentified. Deletions cut 4 bases from V and 0 bases from J, with 12 bases between. This CDR3 region has 15 residues. In germline, CDR1 is SEHNR, CDR2 FQNEAQ (reference sequence). This entry is derived from a study of CD8 T cells in ankylosing spondylitis. Overall study results and limits: Within peripheral blood, clones linked to disease were CD8+ and relatively rare. Ankylosing spondylitis blood appeared to carry a characteristic TCR beta motif of roughly 8 highly homologous variants. Disease-linked clones reportedly concentrated significantly in matched ankylosing spondylitis synovial fluid. In reactive arthritis synovial fluid and blood, some motif variants had been reported before.

Quantitative barcoded 5'-RACE was used to prepare TCR beta libraries. Each CDR3 protein is one row after TCRdb ran MiXCR on the 5' RACE reads. The table lists 500,000 to 550,000 distinct CDR3 sequences, 10% to 15% of them singletons. This receptor was taken from a male donor with ankylosing spondylitis. Material for sequencing was blood, either unsorted or a sorted T cell fraction (not recorded which). The V gene is TRBV7-9, the J gene TRBJ1-1; D not certain. The DNA of the CDR3 is TGTGCCAGCAGCTCCGGTTCACCCATGAACACTGAAGCTTTCTTT. It specifies CASSSGSPMNTEAFF.